This record concerns one T cell receptor beta chain sequence. In its sample, this clonotype was seen a few times. Its antigen has not been determined. No base qualities exist here, and no much larger clone lies one base off it. The sample comes from a study of T-cell memory formation after mild COVID-19 (dated by TCRdb to the early 2020s). In terms of the full investigation: TCR sequence clusters from the two donors were largely donor specific. The cohort was made up of two young adult volunteers, one female and one male, who were previously healthy. In a couple of donors, T-cell clones that expanded and contracted after mild COVID-19 were tracked by sequencing TCRalpha and TCRbeta repertoires over time. What the authors observed across the whole study: Some responding clones were detected in pre-infection memory, which suggested that pre-existing cross-reactive memory T cells had joined the SARS-CoV-2 response. Whether the second-wave clones peaking on day 37 were SARS-CoV-2 specific was not confirmed. Contracting CD4+ clones appeared mostly in the CM and EM memory subsets, whereas CD8+ clones were enriched in EMRA. The study covered only a couple of mild cases, and larger cohorts including severe cases with pre-infection samples were considered necessary. Clones contracting from day 15 to 85 had balanced CD4/CD8 phenotypes, while a second wave expanding from day 15 to 37 was biased towards CD4+.

Sequenced using an Illumina NovaSeq 6000. TCRalpha and TCRbeta cDNA libraries were constructed by 5'RACE with constant-segment primers, with sample barcodes and unique molecular identifiers being introduced. RNA was extracted from every sample with Trizol reagent. The libraries were amplified in two PCR steps, and the second step added a second sample barcode and Illumina TruSeq adapters. Libraries were sequenced on an Illumina NovaSeq with 2 x 150 bp paired-end reads. As for how the authors treated the data: Reads were demultiplexed and collapsed into UMI-guided consensus sequences with migec v1.2.7. Using mixcr v2.1.11, UMI consensuses were aligned to TRA and TRB V and J templates and then assembled into clonotypes. A clonotype was counted as expanded or contracted only when both edgeR and NoisET called the clonotype significant, with the noise models trained on biological replicates. edgeR calls used a false discovery rate-adjusted p below 0.01 and a log2 fold-change threshold of 1. As an exploratory analysis of dynamics, PCA with hierarchical clustering was applied to max-normalized trajectories of the 1000 most abundant clonotypes. Each responding clone was given a CD4 or CD8 phenotype based on the CD4+ and CD8+ repertoires, which had been sequenced separately. In-frame beta chains were kept once TCRdb had trimmed the public reads at Q25 with fastp and called clones with MiXCR. Rows are combined by CDR3 protein, so each entry shows the most common genes and DNA. TCRdb's processing, not the study's, gives the V and J calls here. Counted in this sample were about 340,000 distinct CDR3 sequences; about an eighth of them appeared once. The ten top clones hold around 22% of the sample.

The germline V end is reduced by 1 base and the J end by 6 bases; junction bases left unmatched: 6. The CDR3 holds 16 amino acids from the cysteine to the phenylalanine. The CDR3 DNA has 48 bases and is translated from base 1. The germline V gene specifies SGHRS as CDR1 and YFSETQ as CDR2. Ficoll-Paque density gradient centrifugation was the method used to isolate PBMCs. Material for sequencing was PBMCs or a T cell subset sorted from them (not recorded which). This receptor was taken from a man aged 18 to 30 who had mild COVID-19 (a few samples of this study predate the infection). The sample titles of this study are shuffled in the database, so cell type and time point are left out; the donor was told from shared clones. Recombination linked TRBV5-1 to TRBJ2-2, and TRBD2 aligns with 10 junction nucleotides. The DNA sequence reads TGCGCCAGCAGCTTGAGTAGCGGGGGGCCGCCCGGGGAGCTGTTTTTT. Translation gives CASSLSSGGPPGELFF.